The clone carrying this TCR beta chain was observed at least ten times. This entry belongs to a study of neurological immune-mediated disorders. The V end lost 5 bases, the J end lost 5 bases, and 16 bases lay between the germline ends. The germline V gene has CDR1 MNHGY and CDR2 SVAAGI. The CDR3 spans 14 residues. TCRdb re-called the 5' RACE reads with MiXCR, one entry per CDR3 protein. The sample carries 52,000 or so distinct CDR3 sequences, 4% recorded once. The TCR sequence derives from a woman in her 40s with multiple sclerosis. Sequenced sample: CD4+ T cells from blood. This sequence joins TRBV6-9 and TRBJ2-7, with D possibly being TRBD2 (6 bases). DNA for the CDR3: TGTGCCAGCAGTGACGCGGGACTTTTCCACGAGCAGTACTTC. Translated: CASSDAGLFHEQYF.